The T cell receptor beta chain described here comes from a study of T cells in Graves' hyperthyroidism and ophthalmopathy. Study conclusions and caveats: The model predicted ophthalmopathy a median around 6.5 months before onset.

Germline V CDR1 and CDR2: LGHDT, YNNKEL (reference sequence). This CDR3 contains 16 residues. V gave up 0 bases and J gave up 1 base; unmatched junction bases: 2. There are many counts of this clonotype. Its cognate antigen is unknown. Amplification targeted TCR beta CDR3 regions from RNA transcripts. Initially, a first-round RT-PCR of the TCR CDR3 employed the HTBI primer set. TCRdb passed the multiplex PCR reads through MiXCR, listing each CDR3 protein once. The repertoire includes 500,000 to 650,000 distinct CDR3 sequences, roughly 14% of them detected once, and around 12% sits in the top ten. Every diagnosis used clinical symptoms, serum thyroxine and TRAb, thyroid ultrasound and orbital computed tomography.

Specimen: blood. The gene calls are TRBV3-1 and TRBJ2-7, with 11 bases matching TRBD2. The source of this sequence is a woman between 50 and 59 years old with Graves' ophthalmopathy. The CDR3 DNA reads as TGTGCCAGCAGCCAAGATCCTAGCGGGAGGTCCTACGAGCAGTACTTC. It is translated as CASSQDPSGRSYEQYF.